The 29 T cell receptor beta chains reported below all come from one sample, sequenced in a study of blood T cell repertoires in COVID-19. The assay was immunoSEQ multiplex PCR, and TCRdb's table has in-frame clones only and misses some. Of about 100,000 clones listed, 90% are singletons. Input material: peripheral blood. These receptors were collected from a man aged 60 to 75 with acute or convalescent COVID-19.

This chain links TRBV9 with TRBJ2-1; 9 nucleotides match TRBD2. The CDR3 has 15 residues. Germline V lookup: CDR1 SGDLS, CDR2 YYNGEE. The V segment lost 3 bases and the J segment 6 bases; nucleotides outside the gene matches: 7. DNA for the CDR3: TGTGCCAGCAGCGAGCAGGGACTAGCCGCCAATGAGCAGTTCTTC. Encoded protein: CASSEQGLAANEQFF.

The chain joins TRBV19 to TRBJ2-3; D possibly corresponds to TRBD1 (5 bases). The CDR3 has 16 residues. In germline, CDR1 is LNHDA, CDR2 SQIVND (reference sequence). V dropped 2 bases and J dropped 10 bases, with 22 bases sitting between them. CDR3 loop: CASSIQPPELGVAQYF. DNA of the CDR3: TGTGCCAGTAGTATACAACCCCCAGAATTAGGGGTAGCGCAGTATTTT.

The V gene is TRBV2, the J gene TRBJ2-7; a possible D gene is TRBD2 (7 bases). CDR3 size: 15 residues. Germline V gene data show CDR1 as SNHLY and CDR2 as FYNNEI. Deletions cut 5 bases from V and 3 bases from J, with 17 bases between. This CDR3 is CASSWGAGALYEQYF. The CDR3 nucleotides are TGTGCCAGCAGTTGGGGGGCGGGAGCCCTCTACGAGCAGTACTTC.

The chain couples TRBV2 to TRBJ2-3; the D gene is possibly TRBD2 (6 bases). The CDR3 spans 13 residues. The germline V and J ends were trimmed by 2 bases and 8 bases, with 11 bases remaining between them. Germline loops: CDR1 SNHLY, CDR2 FYNNEI. This CDR3 reads CASSETTSVTQYF. The CDR3 DNA reads as TGTGCCAGCAGTGAAACGACTAGTGTTACGCAGTATTTT.

The chain employs TRBV3-1 (or the pseudogene TRBV3-2) and TRBJ1-6; 7 bases agree with TRBD1. Losses at the gene ends were 5 bases for V and 7 bases for J; bases not matched to a gene: 5. CDR1 LGHDT and CDR2 YNNKEL come from the germline V gene (reference sequence). The CDR3 loop spans 14 amino acids. The CDR3, as DNA: TGTGCCAGCAGCACCAGGGGGTTGAATTCACCCCTCCACTTT. Translation: CASSTRGLNSPLHF.

V and J are TRBV7-9 and TRBJ2-7; D is undetermined. The CDR3 sequence is 11 residues long. With 5 bases removed from V and 3 bases from J, the gap between germline ends came to 5 bases. The germline gives CDR1 SEHNR, CDR2 FQNEAQ (reference sequence). CDR3 bases: TGTGCCAGCAGCCCTGTCTACGAGCAGTACTTC. This translates into CASSPVYEQYF.

V is TRBV5-1 and J is TRBJ2-2; tentative D call: TRBD1 (6 bases). V was cut by 1 base and J by 7 bases, with 14 bases left in between. The germline V gene has CDR1 SGHRS and CDR2 YFSETQ. CDR3 length: 15 residues. The CDR3 loop is CASSLSRGQGGELFF. DNA for the CDR3: TGCGCCAGCAGCTTGAGTAGGGGACAAGGCGGGGAGCTGTTTTTT.

This clone appeared a single time. The chain combines TRBV5-4 with TRBJ1-6; 7 nucleotides align to TRBD1. The CDR3 is 15 residues long. V lost 4 bases to trimming and J lost 5 bases; unmatched junction nucleotides: 6. The germline CDR1 and CDR2 sequences are SGHNT and YYREEE (reference sequence). The CDR3 protein is CASSGGQMDNSPLHF. The CDR3 coding sequence is TGTGCCAGCAGCGGGGGACAGATGGATAATTCACCCCTCCACTTT.

The genes are TRBV6-1 and TRBJ1-5; weak D call: TRBD1 (5 bases). There are 15 residues in the CDR3. The V gene's germline CDR1 is MNHNS and CDR2 SASEGT. V dropped 2 bases and J dropped 1 base, with 9 bases sitting between them. The CDR3 spells CASSETGGSNQPQHF. The CDR3 nucleotides read TGTGCCAGCAGTGAAACGGGGGGGAGCAATCAGCCCCAGCATTTT.

The gene calls are TRBV24-1 and TRBJ2-5; 7 nucleotides agree with TRBD1. V gave up 4 bases and J gave up 0 bases; unmatched junction bases: 4. The CDR3 is 15 residues long. Germline loops: CDR1 KGHDR, CDR2 SFDVKD. The CDR3 loop reads CATSEGTAHQETQYF. The CDR3 nucleotides read TGTGCCACCAGTGAAGGGACAGCGCACCAAGAGACCCAGTACTTC.

This clone was seen only a few times. V gene TRBV7-9 combines with J gene TRBJ1-2; possible D gene TRBD1, 5 bases. This CDR3 is 13 amino acids long. CDR1 and CDR2 (germline): SEHNR, FQNEAQ (reference sequence). V was shortened by 5 bases and J by 7 bases, with 14 bases between the two germline ends. CDR3 DNA: TGTGCCAGCAGCCAAATGGACACGCGTGGCTACACCTTC. This translates into CASSQMDTRGYTF.

The chain is built from TRBV10-3 and TRBJ1-5; D not certain. Germline lookup yields CDR1 ENHRY and CDR2 SYGVKD. The CDR3 spans 13 residues. Trimming left V 4 bases short and J 3 bases short, with 7 bases between. The CDR3 coding sequence is TGTGCCATCAGTGGGGCGAACAATCAGCCCCAGCATTTT. Translation gives CAISGANNQPQHF.

The gene calls are TRBV11-2 and TRBJ1-3; TRBD1 is a possible D gene (6 bases). Per the germline V gene, CDR1 is SGHAT and CDR2 is FQNNGV. Trimming pared 2 bases from V and 10 bases from J, leaving 18 bases between. This CDR3 contains 15 residues. DNA for the CDR3: TGTGCCAGCAGCTTATCGTCAGGGGAGATAGGTACCATATATTTT. It encodes CASSLSSGEIGTIYF.

The chain combines TRBV5-6 with TRBJ2-5; D might be TRBD1 (6 bases). Germline V lookup: CDR1 SGHDT, CDR2 YYEEEE. The CDR3 spans 14 residues. V shed 4 bases and J shed 2 bases, with 12 bases lying between them. The CDR3 loop is CASSLAGAQETQYF. DNA of the CDR3: TGTGCCAGCAGCCTGGCAGGGGCACAAGAGACCCAGTACTTC.

V usage is TRBV5-4 and J usage is TRBJ1-2; D is perhaps TRBD1 (5 bases). Germline V gene lookup returns CDR1 SGHNT and CDR2 YYREEE (reference sequence). The CDR3 totals 13 residues. V was cut by 4 bases and J by 4 bases, with 11 bases left in between. CDR3 residues: CASSTREIYGYTF. For the CDR3, the DNA is TGTGCCAGCAGCACCAGGGAAATCTATGGCTACACCTTC.

The chain uses TRBV5-5 and TRBJ2-1, with D possibly TRBD1 on 5 matching bases. Looked up from germline, CDR1 is SGHKS and CDR2 is YYEKEE (reference sequence). V was shortened by 4 bases and J by 7 bases, with 15 bases between the two germline ends. The CDR3 is 14 residues long. The CDR3 protein is CASSGAGGRNEQFF. The CDR3 nucleotides read TGTGCCAGCAGCGGGGCTGGTGGTAGAAATGAGCAGTTCTTC.

The V gene is TRBV20-1, the J gene TRBJ2-7; 11 bases align to TRBD1. The J segment lost 6 bases and the V segment lost 3 bases, leaving 10 bases of the junction unmatched. CDR3 size: 15 residues. Germline V CDR1 and CDR2: DFQATT, SNEGSKA (reference sequence). The CDR3 protein is CSASSLDRGLGEQYF. The CDR3 DNA reads TGCAGTGCTAGTAGCTTGGACAGGGGGCTGGGCGAGCAGTACTTC.

The chain employs TRBV27 and TRBJ2-5, with 10 bases lining up with TRBD2. The CDR3 loop spans 16 amino acids. With 3 bases clipped from V and 1 base from J, the junction kept 5 bases outside the gene matches. Per the germline V gene, CDR1 is MNHEY and CDR2 is SMNVEV (reference sequence). The CDR3 nucleotides are TGTGCCAGCAGTTTCACCGGGACTAGCGTCCAAGAGACCCAGTACTTC. Amino acids: CASSFTGTSVQETQYF.

The CDR3 nucleotides are TGCGCCAGCAGCCAAGACTTACAGGGGGAGATTGAAAAACTGTTTTTT. It codes for CASSQDLQGEIEKLFF. V gene TRBV4-3 combines with J gene TRBJ1-4; 8 bases map to TRBD1. The CDR3 covers 16 residues. Looked up from germline, CDR1 is LGHNA and CDR2 is YSLEER. With 0 bases clipped from V and 7 bases from J, the junction kept 7 bases outside the gene matches.

This clone was seen a handful of times. J is TRBJ1-5 and V is TRBV6-6, with D tentatively TRBD1 (5 bases). The germline V gene has CDR1 MNHNY and CDR2 SVGAGI (reference sequence). CDR3 length: 18 amino acids. Trimming cost V 5 bases and J 2 bases, with 22 bases left between them. DNA for the CDR3: TGTGCCAGCAGTCGGGACCTAGCCTCCTTTAGGGGCAATCAGCCCCAGCATTTT. Its translation is CASSRDLASFRGNQPQHF.

Of note for this clone: A junction end diverges from the germline sequence, so it may reflect a read error. This chain connects TRBV30 to TRBJ1-1; perhaps TRBD1 as D (6 bases). This CDR3 has 8 residues. Germline CDR1 is GTSNPN and CDR2 is SVGIG (reference sequence). The chain's CDR3 is CASPQGIF. The CDR3 DNA sequence: TGTGCCTCCCCGCAGGGGATCTTT.

The J gene is TRBJ2-3, the V gene TRBV6-2 or TRBV6-3, with D maybe TRBD1 (5 bases). Looked up from germline, CDR1 is MNHEY and CDR2 is SVGEGT. This CDR3 region has 17 residues. V was cut by 2 bases and J by 3 bases, with 18 bases left in between. The CDR3 DNA reads TGTGCCAGCAGTTACCCCACAAGACAGAGGACGACAGATACGCAGTATTTT. It encodes CASSYPTRQRTTDTQYF.

This chain joins TRBV5-1 and TRBJ1-1, with D hard to call. The CDR3 sequence is 13 residues long. CDR1 is SGHRS and CDR2 is YFSETQ in the germline V gene. V lost 1 base and J lost 3, with 7 bases in between. The CDR3 region has the DNA TGCGCCAGCAGCTTGCCGGGGTACACTGAAGCTTTCTTT. It yields the protein CASSLPGYTEAFF.

This clone was seen more than once but under ten times. The chain carries TRBV7-6 and TRBJ2-2, with 7 bases fitting TRBD2. The CDR3 extends over 15 amino acids. Trimming took 3 bases from V and 6 from J; bases not matched to a gene: 7. Germline V gene sequence: CDR1 SGHVS, CDR2 FNYEAQ. The CDR3 DNA follows: TGTGCCAGCAGCTTCCAGACTAGCAGATCCGGGGAGCTGTTTTTT. As protein: CASSFQTSRSGELFF.

The V call is TRBV2, the J call TRBJ2-7; the match to TRBD1 covers 11 bases. Germline-derived CDR1 and CDR2 are SNHLY and FYNNEI. Trimming took 1 base from V and 9 from J; bases not matched to a gene: 23. This CDR3 contains 20 residues. Written as DNA, the CDR3 is TGTGCCAGCAGTGAAGAGGGTCGTCCCGGGACAGGGGGTCGGTCCTCTGCGCAGTACTTC. Translated: CASSEEGRPGTGGRSSAQYF.

This clone appeared a few times. This chain uses TRBV14 with TRBJ2-7; 7 bases are shared with TRBD2. The junction had 6 bases not matched to a gene; V was cut back by 3 bases and J by 4 bases. CDR3 length equals 14 residues. Germline V CDR1 and CDR2: SGHDN, FVKESK. The CDR3 region has the DNA TGTGCCAGCAGCCAGGACGGGACTATTTACGAGCAGTACTTC. Translating gives CASSQDGTIYEQYF.

The chain couples TRBV28 to TRBJ1-2; maybe TRBD1 (6 bases). The germline V gene encodes CDR1 MDHEN and CDR2 SYDVKM. The length of the CDR3 is 15 residues. Trimming removed 4 bases from V and 8 bases from J, with 20 bases in between. CDR3 bases: TGTGCCAGCAGTTCCGCCGGACAGCCGGCAATCGGCTACACCTTC. The encoded protein is CASSSAGQPAIGYTF.

This rearrangement joins TRBV11-1 to TRBJ2-1; TRBD1 agrees at 10 bases. Germline V gene data show CDR1 as SGHAT and CDR2 as FQDESV (reference sequence). The V gene end was trimmed by 5 bases and the J gene end by 7 bases; junction bases not matched to a gene: 8. The CDR3 is made up of 15 amino acids. Written as DNA, the CDR3 is TGTGCCAGCAGCCCTGGGACAGGGGTGGGAAATGAGCAGTTCTTC. Protein sequence: CASSPGTGVGNEQFF. The full variable domain, its missing parts supplied by reference TRBV11-1 and TRBJ2-1, is EAEVAQSPRYKITEKSQAVAFWCDPISGHATLYWYRQILGQGPELLVQFQDESVVDDSQLPKDRFSAERLKGVDSTLKIQPAELGDSAMYLCASSPGTGVGNEQFFGPGTRLTVL.

The chain employs TRBV9 and TRBJ2-7; D unresolved. The CDR3 has 13 amino acids. V was shortened by 0 bases and J by 3 bases, with 7 bases between the two germline ends. Germline V gene lookup returns CDR1 SGDLS and CDR2 YYNGEE. CDR3 in DNA: TGTGCCAGCAGCGTAGGGGCTGACTACGAGCAGTACTTC. The encoded protein is CASSVGADYEQYF.